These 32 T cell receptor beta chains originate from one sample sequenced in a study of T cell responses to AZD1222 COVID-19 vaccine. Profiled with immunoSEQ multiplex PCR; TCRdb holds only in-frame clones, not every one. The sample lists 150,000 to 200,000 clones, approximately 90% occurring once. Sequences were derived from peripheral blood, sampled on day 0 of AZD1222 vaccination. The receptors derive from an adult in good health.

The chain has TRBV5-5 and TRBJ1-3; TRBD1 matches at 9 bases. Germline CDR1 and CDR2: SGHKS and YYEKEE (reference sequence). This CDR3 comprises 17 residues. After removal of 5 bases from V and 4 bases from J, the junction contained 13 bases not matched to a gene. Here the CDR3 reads CASSPPEQGAIGNTIYF. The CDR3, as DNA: TGTGCCAGCAGTCCCCCGGAACAGGGGGCGATCGGAAACACCATATATTTT. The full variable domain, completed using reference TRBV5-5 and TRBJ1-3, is DAGVTQSPTHLIKTRGQQVTLRCSPISGHKSVSWYQQVLGQGPQFIFQYYEKEERGRGNFPDRFSARQFPNYSSELNVNALLLGDSALYLCASSPPEQGAIGNTIYFGEGSWLTVV.

CDR3 amino acids: CASSRRDVNTEAFF. CDR3 DNA sequence: TGTGCCAGCAGCCGGCGCGATGTAAACACTGAAGCTTTCTTT. The V gene is TRBV6-5, the J gene TRBJ1-1; D is unresolved. Trimming pared 6 bases from V and 2 bases from J, leaving 13 bases between. The CDR3 length is 14 residues. Germline assignment: CDR1 MNHEY and CDR2 SVGAGI.

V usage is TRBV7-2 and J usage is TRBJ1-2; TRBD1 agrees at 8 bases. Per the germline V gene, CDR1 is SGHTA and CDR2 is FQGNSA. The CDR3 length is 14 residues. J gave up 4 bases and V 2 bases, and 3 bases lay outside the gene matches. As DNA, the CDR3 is TGTGCCAGCAGCTTAAAGGGACAGGTCTATGGCTACACCTTC. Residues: CASSLKGQVYGYTF. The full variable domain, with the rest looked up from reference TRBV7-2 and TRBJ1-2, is GAGVSQSPSNKVTEKGKDVELRCDPISGHTALYWYRQSLGQGLEFLIYFQGNSAPDKSGLPSDRFSAERTGGSVSTLTIQRTQQEDSAVYLCASSLKGQVYGYTFGSGTRLTVV.

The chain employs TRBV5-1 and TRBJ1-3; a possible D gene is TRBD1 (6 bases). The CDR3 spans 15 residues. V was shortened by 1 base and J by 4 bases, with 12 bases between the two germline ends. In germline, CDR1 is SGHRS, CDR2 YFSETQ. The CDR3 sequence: CASSLSSGAGNTIYF. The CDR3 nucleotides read TGCGCCAGCAGCTTGAGTTCAGGGGCCGGAAACACCATATATTTT.

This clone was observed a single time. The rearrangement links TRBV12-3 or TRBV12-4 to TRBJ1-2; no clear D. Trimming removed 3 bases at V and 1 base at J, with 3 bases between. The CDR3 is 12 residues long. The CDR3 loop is CASSLDNYGYTF. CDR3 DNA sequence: TGTGCCAGCAGTTTGGATAACTATGGCTACACCTTC.

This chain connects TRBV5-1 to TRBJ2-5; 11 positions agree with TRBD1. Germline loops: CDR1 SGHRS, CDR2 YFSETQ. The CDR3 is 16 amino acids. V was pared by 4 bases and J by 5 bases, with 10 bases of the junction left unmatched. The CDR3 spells CASSPYGQGAGETQYF. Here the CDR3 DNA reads TGCGCCAGCAGCCCCTACGGACAGGGGGCTGGGGAGACCCAGTACTTC. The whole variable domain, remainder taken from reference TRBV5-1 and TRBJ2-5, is KAGVTQTPRYLIKTRGQQVTLSCSPISGHRSVSWYQQTPGQGLQFLFEYFSETQRNKGNFPGRFSGRQFSNSRSEMNVSTLELGDSALYLCASSPYGQGAGETQYFGPGTRLLVL.

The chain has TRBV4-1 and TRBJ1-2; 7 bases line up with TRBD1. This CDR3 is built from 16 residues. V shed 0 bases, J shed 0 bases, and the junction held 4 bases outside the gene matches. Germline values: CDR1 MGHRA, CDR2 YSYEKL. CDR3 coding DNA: TGCGCCAGCAGCCAAGACTGGGACAGAGCTAACTATGGCTACACCTTC. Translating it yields CASSQDWDRANYGYTF.

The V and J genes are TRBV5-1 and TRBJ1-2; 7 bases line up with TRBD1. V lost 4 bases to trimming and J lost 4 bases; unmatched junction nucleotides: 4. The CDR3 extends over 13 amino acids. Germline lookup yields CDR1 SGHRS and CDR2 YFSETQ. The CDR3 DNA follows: TGCGCCAGCAGCGGGGGACAGCCCTATGGCTACACCTTC. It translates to CASSGGQPYGYTF. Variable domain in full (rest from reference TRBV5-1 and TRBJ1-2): KAGVTQTPRYLIKTRGQQVTLSCSPISGHRSVSWYQQTPGQGLQFLFEYFSETQRNKGNFPGRFSGRQFSNSRSEMNVSTLELGDSALYLCASSGGQPYGYTFGSGTRLTVV.

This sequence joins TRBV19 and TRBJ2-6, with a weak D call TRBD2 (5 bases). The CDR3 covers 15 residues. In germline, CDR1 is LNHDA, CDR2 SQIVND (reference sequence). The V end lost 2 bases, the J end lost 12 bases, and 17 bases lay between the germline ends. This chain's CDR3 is CASSIQALDTSVLTF. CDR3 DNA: TGTGCCAGTAGTATACAGGCCTTGGATACTAGCGTCCTGACTTTC. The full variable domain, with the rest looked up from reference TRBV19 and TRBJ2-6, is DGGITQSPKYLFRKEGQNVTLSCEQNLNHDAMYWYRQDPGQGLRLIYYSQIVNDFQKGDIAEGYSVSREKKESFPLTVTSAQKNPTAFYLCASSIQALDTSVLTFGAGSRLTVL.

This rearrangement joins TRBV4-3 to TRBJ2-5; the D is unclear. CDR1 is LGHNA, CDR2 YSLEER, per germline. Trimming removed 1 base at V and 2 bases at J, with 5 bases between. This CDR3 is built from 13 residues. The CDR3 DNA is TGCGCCAGCAGCCAAGCCAGACAAGAGACCCAGTACTTC. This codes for CASSQARQETQYF.

CDR3 sequence reads: CSASWSGGTYEQYF. For the CDR3, the DNA is TGCAGTGCTAGTTGGTCAGGAGGGACCTACGAGCAGTACTTC. The V call is TRBV20-1, the J call TRBJ2-7; D is possibly TRBD2 (6 bases). V was pared by 3 bases and J by 2 bases, with 14 bases between. This CDR3 contains 14 residues. Germline V gene sequence: CDR1 DFQATT, CDR2 SNEGSKA (reference sequence).

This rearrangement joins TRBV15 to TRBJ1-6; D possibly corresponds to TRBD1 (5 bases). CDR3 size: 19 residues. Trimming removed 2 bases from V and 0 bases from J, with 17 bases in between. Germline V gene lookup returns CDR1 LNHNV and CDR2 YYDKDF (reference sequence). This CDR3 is CATSRLGGTTLSYNSPLHF. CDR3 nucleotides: TGTGCCACCAGCAGACTGGGGGGGACTACGCTCTCCTATAATTCACCCCTCCACTTT.

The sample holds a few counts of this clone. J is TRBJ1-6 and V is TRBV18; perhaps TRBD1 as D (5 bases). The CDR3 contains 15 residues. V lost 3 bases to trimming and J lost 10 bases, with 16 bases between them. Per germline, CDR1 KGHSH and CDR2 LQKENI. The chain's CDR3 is CASSPPGTQSSPLHF. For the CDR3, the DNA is TGTGCCAGCTCACCCCCCGGGACCCAGAGCTCACCCCTCCACTTT.

CDR3 sequence: CASTPRGGSTDTQYF. CDR3 nucleotide sequence: TGTGCCAGCACCCCAAGGGGGGGTAGCACAGATACGCAGTATTTT. The chain links TRBV6-5 to TRBJ2-3; a weak D match, TRBD2 (7 bases). Germline V CDR1 and CDR2: MNHEY, SVGAGI. Trimming took 7 bases from V and 0 from J, leaving 14 bases between them. The CDR3 has 15 amino acids.

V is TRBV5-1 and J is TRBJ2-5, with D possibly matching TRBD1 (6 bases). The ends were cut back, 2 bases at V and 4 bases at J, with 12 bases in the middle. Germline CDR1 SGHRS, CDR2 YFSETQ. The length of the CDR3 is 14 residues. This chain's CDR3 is CASSFRQGRETQYF. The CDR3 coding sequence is TGCGCCAGCAGCTTCAGGCAGGGGCGAGAGACCCAGTACTTC.

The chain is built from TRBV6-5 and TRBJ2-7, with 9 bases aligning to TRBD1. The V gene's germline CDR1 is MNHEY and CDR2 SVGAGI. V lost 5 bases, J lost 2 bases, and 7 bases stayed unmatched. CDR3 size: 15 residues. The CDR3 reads CASSRTGASTYEQYF. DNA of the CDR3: TGTGCCAGCAGTCGGACAGGGGCCTCTACCTACGAGCAGTACTTC.

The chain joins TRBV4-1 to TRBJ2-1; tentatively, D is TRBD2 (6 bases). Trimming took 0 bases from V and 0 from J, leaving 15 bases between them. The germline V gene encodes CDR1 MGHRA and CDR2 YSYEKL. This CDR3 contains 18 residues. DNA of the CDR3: TGCGCCAGCAGCCAAGATCGAGGAGGGAAGCCCTCCTACAATGAGCAGTTCTTC. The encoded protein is CASSQDRGGKPSYNEQFF.

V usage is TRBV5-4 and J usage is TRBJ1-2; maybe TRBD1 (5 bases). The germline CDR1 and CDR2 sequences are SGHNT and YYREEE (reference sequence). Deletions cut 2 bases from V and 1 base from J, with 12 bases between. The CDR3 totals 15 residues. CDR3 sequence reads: CASSFQDRHNYGYTF. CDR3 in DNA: TGTGCCAGCAGCTTTCAAGACAGACATAACTATGGCTACACCTTC.

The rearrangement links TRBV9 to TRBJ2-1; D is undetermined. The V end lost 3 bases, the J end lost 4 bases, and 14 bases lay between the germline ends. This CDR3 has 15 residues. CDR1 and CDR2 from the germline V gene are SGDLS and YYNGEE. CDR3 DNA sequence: TGTGCCAGCAGCGAGGGCGGCCAGGAGTACAATGAGCAGTTCTTC. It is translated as CASSEGGQEYNEQFF.

The CDR3 protein is CAIRGVGYENSPLHF. CDR3 nucleotides: TGTGCCATCAGGGGGGTCGGTTATGAGAATTCACCCCTCCACTTT. V gene TRBV10-3 combines with J gene TRBJ1-6; possible D gene TRBD1, 5 bases. This CDR3 comprises 15 residues. Germline CDR1 reads ENHRY; CDR2 reads SYGVKD. The V end was cut by 6 bases, the J end by 7 bases, with 16 bases between.

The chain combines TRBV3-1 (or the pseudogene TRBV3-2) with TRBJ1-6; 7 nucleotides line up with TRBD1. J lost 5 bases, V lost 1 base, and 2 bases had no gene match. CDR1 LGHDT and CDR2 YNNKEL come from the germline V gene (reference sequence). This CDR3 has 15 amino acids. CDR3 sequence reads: CASSQGQGHNSPLHF. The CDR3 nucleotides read TGTGCCAGCAGCCAAGGACAGGGCCATAATTCACCCCTCCACTTT.

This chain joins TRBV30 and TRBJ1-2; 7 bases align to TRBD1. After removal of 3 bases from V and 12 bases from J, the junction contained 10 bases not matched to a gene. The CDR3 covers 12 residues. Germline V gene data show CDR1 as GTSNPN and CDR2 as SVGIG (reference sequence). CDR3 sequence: CAWRFDRDQDTF. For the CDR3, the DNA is TGTGCCTGGAGATTCGACAGGGACCAGGACACCTTC.

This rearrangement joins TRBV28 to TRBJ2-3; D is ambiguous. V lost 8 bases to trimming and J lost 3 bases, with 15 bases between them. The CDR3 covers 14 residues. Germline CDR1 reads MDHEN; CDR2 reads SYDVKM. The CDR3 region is CASFSGLETDTQYF. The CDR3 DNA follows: TGTGCCAGCTTTTCTGGTCTGGAAACAGATACGCAGTATTTT.

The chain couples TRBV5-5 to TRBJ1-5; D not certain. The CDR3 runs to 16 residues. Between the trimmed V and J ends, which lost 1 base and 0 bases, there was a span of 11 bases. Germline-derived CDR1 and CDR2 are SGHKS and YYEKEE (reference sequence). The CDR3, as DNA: TGTGCCAGCAGCTTGCACAGTACACATAGCAATCAGCCCCAGCATTTT. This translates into CASSLHSTHSNQPQHF.

CDR3 DNA sequence: TGCGCCAGCAGTTTGCCCGCTACCTACGAGCAGTACTTC. This sequence encodes CASSLPATYEQYF. The rearrangement joins TRBV5-1 to TRBJ2-7; the D is unclear. The ends were cut back, 5 bases at V and 2 bases at J, with 11 bases in the middle. This CDR3 has 13 residues. Germline CDR1 is SGHRS and CDR2 is YFSETQ.

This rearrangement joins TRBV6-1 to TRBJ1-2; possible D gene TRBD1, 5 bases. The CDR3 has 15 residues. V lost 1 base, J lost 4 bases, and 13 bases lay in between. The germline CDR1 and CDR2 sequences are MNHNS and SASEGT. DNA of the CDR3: TGTGCCAGCAGTGAAGGCGGGGCTGGGGTCTATGGCTACACCTTC. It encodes CASSEGGAGVYGYTF.

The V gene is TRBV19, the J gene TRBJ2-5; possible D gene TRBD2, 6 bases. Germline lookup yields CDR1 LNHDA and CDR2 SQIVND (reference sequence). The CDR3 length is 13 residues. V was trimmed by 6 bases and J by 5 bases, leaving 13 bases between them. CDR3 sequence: CASRQRTMETQYF. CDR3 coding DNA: TGTGCCAGTAGGCAGCGGACTATGGAGACCCAGTACTTC.

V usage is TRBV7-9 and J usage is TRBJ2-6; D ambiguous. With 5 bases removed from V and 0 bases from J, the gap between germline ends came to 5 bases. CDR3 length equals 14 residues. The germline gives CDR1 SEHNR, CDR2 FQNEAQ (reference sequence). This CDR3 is CASSPVSGANVLTF. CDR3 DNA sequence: TGTGCCAGCAGCCCCGTCTCTGGGGCCAACGTCCTGACTTTC.

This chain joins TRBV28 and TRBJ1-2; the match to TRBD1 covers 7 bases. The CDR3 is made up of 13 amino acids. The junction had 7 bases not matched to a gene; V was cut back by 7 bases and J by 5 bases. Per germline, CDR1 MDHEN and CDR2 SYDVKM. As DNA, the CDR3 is TGTGCCAGCAATTTGGACAGGTCGTATGGCTACACCTTC. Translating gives CASNLDRSYGYTF.

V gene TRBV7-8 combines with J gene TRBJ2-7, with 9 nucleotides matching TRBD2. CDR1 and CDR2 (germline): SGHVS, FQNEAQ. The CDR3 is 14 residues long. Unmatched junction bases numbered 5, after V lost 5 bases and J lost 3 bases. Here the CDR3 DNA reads TGTGCCAGCAGCCCACAGCGGGAGGACTACGAGCAGTACTTC. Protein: CASSPQREDYEQYF.

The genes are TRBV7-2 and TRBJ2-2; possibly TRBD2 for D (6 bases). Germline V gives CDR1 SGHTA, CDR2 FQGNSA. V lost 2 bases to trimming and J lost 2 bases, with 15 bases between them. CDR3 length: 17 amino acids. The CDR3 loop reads CASSLPPPGGNTGELFF. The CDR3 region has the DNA TGTGCCAGCAGCTTACCGCCCCCCGGGGGAAACACCGGGGAGCTGTTTTTT.

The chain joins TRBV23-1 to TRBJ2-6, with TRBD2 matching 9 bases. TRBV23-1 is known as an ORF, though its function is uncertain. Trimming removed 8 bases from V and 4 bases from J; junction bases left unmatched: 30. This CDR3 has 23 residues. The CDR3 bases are TGCGCCAGCCTACAGGACGGTGAGAAGACTAGCGGACAACCCACCGAGGGGGCCAACGTCCTGACTTTC. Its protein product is CASLQDGEKTSGQPTEGANVLTF.